This TCR beta chain was sequenced in a study of OX40 agonist ivuxolimab in advanced cancers. Autoimmune disease history or systemic immunosuppression disqualified patients. Repertoires were generated with immunoSEQ multiplex PCR, while TCRdb's copy carries only in-frame clones and drops some. The sample carries about 65,000 clones, roughly nine tenths recorded once. Germline CDR1 and CDR2: SGHVS and FQNEAQ. The CDR3 is made up of 13 amino acids. V and J are TRBV7-8 and TRBJ1-4; the D gene is possibly TRBD1 (6 bases). Sequenced here: CD4+ or CD8+ T cells sorted from blood, sampled in a trial of the OX40 agonist ivuxolimab. The TCR sequence derives from an adult with an advanced solid tumor such as melanoma, head and neck, liver or kidney cancer. Here the CDR3 reads CASGGGPNEKLFF. CDR3 bases: TGTGCTAGCGGGGGGGGCCCTAATGAAAAACTGTTTTTT.